This record looks at one T cell receptor beta chain sequence and its context. Its antigen is currently unknown. The entry originates in a study of T cell responses to AZD1222 COVID-19 vaccine. Study results and caveats: Baseline antibody screening turned up just a handful of seropositive AZD1222 recipients.

The CDR3 extends over 14 amino acids. V shed 3 bases and J shed 4 bases, with 10 bases lying between them. Germline V lookup: CDR1 LNHDA, CDR2 SQIVND (reference sequence). The data were produced by immunoSEQ multiplex PCR, yet TCRdb's version contains in-frame clones alone and is incomplete. The sample holds about 40,000 clones, over 80% seen once. This specimen was peripheral blood, taken 28 days after the second AZD1222 dose. The J gene is TRBJ1-3, the V gene TRBV19, with D perhaps matching TRBD1 (5 bases). The sequence derives from an adult who received the AZD1222 COVID-19 vaccine. As DNA, the CDR3 is TGTGCCAGTAGTATCACAGGCTCGGGAAACACCATATATTTT. This sequence encodes CASSITGSGNTIYF.